This entry lists 8 T cell receptor beta chains sequenced from one sample in a study of Ad26.COV2.S vaccination and SARS-CoV-2 variants. Treatment: 19 received Ad26.COV2.S at low or high dose, single or two shots; roughly five received placebo; per-sample allocation not given. Day 63 following the first vaccine or placebo injection was when the samples were taken. Using immunoSEQ multiplex PCR, the repertoire was profiled, and TCRdb retains in-frame clones only, with some absent. Among approximately 300,000 clones listed, 86% were seen once. The sequencing here drew on peripheral blood, taken in a trial of Ad26.COV2.S vaccine versus placebo. These receptors originate from a person aged 18-65 years who received the Ad26.COV2.S COVID-19 vaccine or a placebo.

This chain links TRBV30 with TRBJ1-1; D not certain. The CDR3 runs 12 residues. Deletions cut 1 base from V and 2 bases from J, with 5 bases between. Germline values: CDR1 GTSNPN, CDR2 SVGIG (reference sequence). CDR3 in amino acids: CAWSALNTEAFF. The CDR3 bases are TGTGCCTGGAGTGCACTTAACACTGAAGCTTTCTTT.

CDR3 bases: TGTGCCAGCAGCTTAGGAAACCGGGACATTCAAACGCGGGGAAACACCATATATTTT. Translating it yields CASSLGNRDIQTRGNTIYF. The rearrangement links TRBV11-2 to TRBJ1-3; possible D gene TRBD1, 6 bases. V shed 1 base and J shed 4 bases, with 23 bases lying between them. This CDR3 has 19 residues. Germline V gene lookup returns CDR1 SGHAT and CDR2 FQNNGV.

This chain uses TRBV27 with TRBJ1-6; D is possibly TRBD1 (5 bases). The V and J ends lost 8 bases and 5 bases respectively, with 10 bases between them. Per the germline V gene, CDR1 is MNHEY and CDR2 is SMNVEV (reference sequence). This CDR3 is built from 13 residues. This CDR3 reads CASRGTNNSPLHF. The CDR3 DNA reads as TGTGCCAGCCGAGGGACTAATAATTCACCCCTCCACTTT.

V usage is TRBV28 and J usage is TRBJ1-1; D gene ambiguous. The V end lost 3 bases, the J end lost 1 base, and 12 bases lay between the germline ends. The germline V gene encodes CDR1 MDHEN and CDR2 SYDVKM. The CDR3 extends over 15 amino acids. The CDR3 DNA reads TGTGCCAGCAGTTTCCCCTACTCGGCGAACACTGAAGCTTTCTTT. Protein: CASSFPYSANTEAFF.

This sequence joins TRBV5-1 and TRBJ2-1; 9 nucleotides align to TRBD2. This CDR3 comprises 17 residues. In germline, CDR1 is SGHRS, CDR2 YFSETQ. V dropped 2 bases and J dropped 4; count of bases not matched to a gene: 10. CDR3 DNA sequence: TGCGCCAGCAGCTTTTCATGGCGGGGGGGCCCTTACAATGAGCAGTTCTTC. Protein sequence: CASSFSWRGGPYNEQFF.

The chain is built from TRBV5-4 and TRBJ2-3; 11 nucleotides line up with TRBD2. The CDR3 covers 17 residues. Germline CDR1 SGHNT, CDR2 YYREEE (reference sequence). J gave up 4 bases and V 0 bases, and 7 bases lay outside the gene matches. This CDR3 is CASSLAVIAGGPDTQYF. DNA for the CDR3: TGTGCCAGCAGCTTGGCCGTGATAGCGGGGGGGCCAGATACGCAGTATTTT.

The chain carries TRBV29-1 and TRBJ1-5; D is possibly TRBD1 (6 bases). CDR1 SQVTM and CDR2 ANQGSEA come from the germline V gene. Trimming took off 6 bases at V and 5 bases at J, with 11 bases between the two ends. The CDR3 loop spans 12 amino acids. The CDR3 sequence: CSVGTKDQPQHF. For the CDR3, the DNA is TGCAGCGTGGGGACAAAAGATCAGCCCCAGCATTTT.

The V call is TRBV15, the J call TRBJ1-3; 7 nucleotides align to TRBD1. Trimming removed 5 bases from V and 0 bases from J; junction bases left unmatched: 13. Germline CDR1 and CDR2: LNHNV and YYDKDF (reference sequence). This CDR3 comprises 18 residues. CDR3 residues: CATSRRWGQSSSGNTIYF. CDR3 nucleotides: TGTGCCACCAGCCGGCGGTGGGGACAGTCGAGCTCTGGAAACACCATATATTTT.